Below, one TCR beta chain is given with its context. V dropped 1 base and J dropped 7 bases, with 11 bases sitting between them. Germline loops: CDR1 SEHNR, CDR2 FQNEAQ (reference sequence). The CDR3 is made up of 14 amino acids. For the second PCR, which ran for about 7 to 12 cycles, a sample-barcoded 5' primer and a J-beta primer mix were used. In TCRdb, the 5' RACE reads were re-called with MiXCR into one record per CDR3 protein. Of over 1,500,000 distinct CDR3 sequences detected, about 39% appear once; the ten largest clones hold about 23%. This specimen belongs to a study of blood T cells in healthy people across ages.

The TCR was taken from a human donor in good health. Sequencing used blood. The chain joins TRBV7-9 to TRBJ1-5; the D gene is possibly TRBD1 (5 bases). CDR3 DNA sequence: TGTGCCAGCAGCTTAGAAGGGGCCAGACAGCCCCAGCATTTT. Translating it yields CASSLEGARQPQHF.